Shown below are 29 T cell receptor beta chains from a single sample sequenced in a study of shared clonotypes between healthy human individuals. The data were produced by immunoSEQ multiplex PCR, yet TCRdb's version contains in-frame clones alone and is incomplete. The sample has about 1.5 million clones; around 97% are singletons. Sequenced: naive CD4+ T cells sorted from blood. Subset in this sample: CD45RA+ positively selected. These receptor sequences come from a man aged 25-40 years in good health.

This clone was seen only once. The J gene is TRBJ2-1, the V gene TRBV11-3; no clear D. The CDR3 length is 12 residues. Trimming removed 1 base from V and 9 bases from J, with 7 bases in between. Germline values: CDR1 SGHNT, CDR2 YENEEA. The CDR3 spells CASSLGPGEQFF. For the CDR3, the DNA is TGTGCCAGCAGCTTAGGCCCGGGTGAGCAGTTCTTC.

This chain links TRBV5-1 with TRBJ2-3; 8 bases map to TRBD1. The germline V gene has CDR1 SGHRS and CDR2 YFSETQ. V gave up 4 bases and J gave up 3 bases; unmatched junction bases: 19. CDR3 length equals 19 residues. The CDR3 nucleotides read TGCGCCAGCAGCCCACGAACAGCACAGGGGGACGTTTCTACAGATACGCAGTATTTT. Its translation: CASSPRTAQGDVSTDTQYF.

The chain combines TRBV7-2 with TRBJ1-5, with D possibly matching TRBD1 (5 bases). The germline V and J ends were trimmed by 4 bases and 6 bases, with 16 bases remaining between them. The germline gives CDR1 SGHTA, CDR2 FQGNSA. The CDR3 totals 15 residues. CDR3 in amino acids: CASSSTRDFGQPQHF. CDR3 DNA: TGTGCCAGCAGCTCCACCAGGGATTTCGGTCAGCCCCAGCATTTT.

This chain joins TRBV7-9 and TRBJ2-7, with a tentative D call TRBD2 (5 bases). CDR3 length equals 14 residues. Germline assignment: CDR1 SEHNR and CDR2 FQNEAQ (reference sequence). V was shortened by 3 bases and J by 8 bases, with 17 bases between the two germline ends. The CDR3 nucleotides read TGTGCCAGCAGCTTCGTACCCGAGGGCTTTCAGCAGTACTTC. As protein: CASSFVPEGFQQYF.

The chain has TRBV27 and TRBJ2-7; D call uncertain. Trimming took 3 bases from V and 2 from J, leaving 11 bases between them. Germline values: CDR1 MNHEY, CDR2 SMNVEV (reference sequence). The CDR3 totals 14 residues. This CDR3 reads CASSFVDRPYEQYF. CDR3 in DNA: TGTGCCAGCAGTTTTGTGGACCGGCCCTACGAGCAGTACTTC.

The V gene is TRBV28, the J gene TRBJ2-7; D uncertain. The CDR3 has 15 amino acids. Germline V gene lookup returns CDR1 MDHEN and CDR2 SYDVKM. The V gene lost 5 bases and the J gene lost 2 bases, with 16 bases spanning the gap. CDR3 in DNA: TGTGCCAGCAGTCCCTCCGATGGGTTGGCCTACGAGCAGTACTTC. Its translation is CASSPSDGLAYEQYF.

The chain is built from TRBV28 and TRBJ2-1, with a tentative D call TRBD2 (6 bases). Germline CDR1 and CDR2: MDHEN and SYDVKM. The germline V and J ends were trimmed by 4 bases and 14 bases, with 15 bases remaining between them. The CDR3 loop spans 12 amino acids. CDR3 sequence (DNA): TGTGCCAGCAGTTCGGGGACTCTCGGGGAGTTCTTC. Translating gives CASSSGTLGEFF.

The chain couples TRBV5-8 to TRBJ2-2, with TRBD2 as a possible D gene (5 bases). V lost 2 bases to trimming and J lost 1 base, with 6 bases between them. The CDR3 totals 14 residues. Germline lookup yields CDR1 SGHTS and CDR2 YDEGEE. The CDR3 here is CASSFSENTGELFF. The CDR3 region has the DNA TGTGCCAGCAGCTTTAGCGAGAACACCGGGGAGCTGTTTTTT.

V is TRBV9 and J is TRBJ2-7; 8 bases align to TRBD1. Germline CDR1 SGDLS, CDR2 YYNGEE. This CDR3 contains 16 residues. The V gene end was trimmed by 2 bases and the J gene end by 0 bases; junction bases not matched to a gene: 7. The CDR3 region has the DNA TGTGCCAGCAGCGTGTCGGGACAGGCCCTCTCCTACGAGCAGTACTTC. Translating gives CASSVSGQALSYEQYF.

This chain connects TRBV18 to TRBJ1-1; no reliable D call. CDR1 KGHSH and CDR2 LQKENI come from the germline V gene. The CDR3 runs 15 residues. V lost 1 base and J 2 bases, leaving 11 bases between the germline ends. For the CDR3, the DNA is TGTGCCAGCTCACCACGTAAGGAGATCAACACTGAAGCTTTCTTT. Residues: CASSPRKEINTEAFF.

This chain uses TRBV7-9 with TRBJ2-7; D tentatively reads TRBD1 or TRBD2 (6 bases each). Germline CDR1 reads SEHNR; CDR2 reads FQNEAQ (reference sequence). The CDR3 runs 17 residues. Trimming cost V 4 bases and J 2 bases, with 21 bases left between them. The CDR3 is CASSSYLGGGTTYEQYF. The CDR3 bases are TGTGCCAGCAGCTCCTACCTCGGAGGGGGGACGACCTACGAGCAGTACTTC.

The chain joins TRBV7-3 to TRBJ2-1; 11 nucleotides align to TRBD1. Germline-derived CDR1 and CDR2 are SGHTA and FQGTGA. With 1 base clipped from V and 8 bases from J, the junction kept 7 bases outside the gene matches. CDR3 size: 16 residues. CDR3 DNA sequence: TGTGCCAGCAGCTTAAAAAATTGGGGACAGGGGGATGAGCAGTTCTTC. Its protein product is CASSLKNWGQGDEQFF.

The rearrangement uses TRBV7-9 and TRBJ2-3; 7 nucleotides align to TRBD2. After removal of 5 bases from V and 6 bases from J, the junction contained 5 bases not matched to a gene. From germline, CDR1 is SEHNR and CDR2 FQNEAQ (reference sequence). There are 13 residues in the CDR3. The CDR3 DNA is TGTGCCAGCAGCGTTCTCGGGGGGGATACGCAGTATTTT. Protein product: CASSVLGGDTQYF.

The table lists this clone with a count of one. The chain couples TRBV25-1 to TRBJ2-3; D uncertain. V lost 7 bases and J 5 bases, leaving 10 bases between the germline ends. The CDR3 length is 12 residues. Germline CDR1 and CDR2: MGHDK and SYGVNS. The DNA of the CDR3 is TGTGCCAGCACCTCGGTTATAGATACGCAGTATTTT. Translated, it gives CASTSVIDTQYF. Looking up the rest from reference TRBV25-1 and TRBJ2-3 gives the full variable domain: EADIYQTPRYLVIGTGKKITLECSQTMGHDKMYWYQQDPGMELHLIHYSYGVNSTEKGDLSSESTVSRIRTEHFPLTLESARPSHTSQYLCASTSVIDTQYFGPGTRLTVL.

The chain employs TRBV5-1 and TRBJ2-1; D may correspond to TRBD1 or TRBD2 (5 bases each). Germline-derived CDR1 and CDR2 are SGHRS and YFSETQ. Deletions cut 0 bases from V and 1 base from J, with 11 bases between. The length of the CDR3 is 16 residues. The CDR3 loop is CASSLVWDPSYNEQFF. The CDR3 DNA sequence: TGCGCCAGCAGCTTGGTGTGGGACCCGTCCTACAATGAGCAGTTCTTC.

V is TRBV7-6 and J is TRBJ2-7; TRBD2 agrees at 12 bases. J lost 6 bases, V lost 2 bases, and 5 bases had no gene match. Germline V gene sequence: CDR1 SGHVS, CDR2 FNYEAQ. CDR3 length: 15 amino acids. CDR3 sequence: CASSLSPSGRAEQYF. CDR3 in DNA: TGTGCCAGCAGCTTAAGTCCTAGCGGGAGGGCCGAGCAGTACTTC. The full variable domain, its missing parts supplied by reference TRBV7-6 and TRBJ2-7, is GAGVSQSPRYKVTKRGQDVALRCDPISGHVSLYWYRQALGQGPEFLTYFNYEAQQDKSGLPNDRFSAERPEGSISTLTIQRTEQRDSAMYRCASSLSPSGRAEQYFGPGTRLTVT.

The chain is built from TRBV5-5 and TRBJ2-7; D might be TRBD2 (5 bases). This CDR3 has 12 amino acids. The V end was cut by 4 bases, the J end by 5 bases, with 10 bases between. The germline V gene encodes CDR1 SGHKS and CDR2 YYEKEE (reference sequence). The CDR3 reads CASSAHGNEQYF. The CDR3, as DNA: TGTGCCAGCAGCGCCCACGGGAACGAGCAGTACTTC.

The J gene is TRBJ1-1, the V gene TRBV7-2; TRBD1 agrees at 10 bases. The J segment lost 6 bases and the V segment lost 2 bases, leaving 6 bases of the junction unmatched. Germline CDR1 SGHTA, CDR2 FQGNSA. This CDR3 region has 15 residues. CDR3 protein: CASSLLGQGVAEAFF. CDR3 in DNA: TGTGCCAGCAGCTTACTCGGACAGGGGGTTGCTGAAGCTTTCTTT.

This chain joins TRBV4-3 and TRBJ2-6; TRBD1 is a possible D gene (6 bases). CDR1 LGHNA and CDR2 YSLEER come from the germline V gene. The ends were cut back, 1 base at V and 0 bases at J, with 16 bases in the middle. This CDR3 is 19 amino acids long. The DNA for the CDR3 is TGCGCCAGCAGCCAAGTATTTGGGACAAGCATCTCTGGGGCCAACGTCCTGACTTTC. Translating it yields CASSQVFGTSISGANVLTF.

This clone was found once. This sequence joins TRBV28 and TRBJ2-7; a possible D gene is TRBD1 (7 bases). The germline V gene encodes CDR1 MDHEN and CDR2 SYDVKM. V was pared by 3 bases and J by 6 bases, with 21 bases between. The CDR3 runs 16 residues. The CDR3 region is CASSFLSGGRFGEQYF. CDR3 coding DNA: TGTGCCAGCAGTTTCCTGTCAGGGGGGCGCTTTGGCGAGCAGTACTTC.

This chain links TRBV28 with TRBJ1-2, with a tentative D call TRBD1 (5 bases). Looked up from germline, CDR1 is MDHEN and CDR2 is SYDVKM. This CDR3 has 14 residues. Trimming removed 5 bases at V and 1 base at J, with 11 bases between. CDR3 amino acids: CASSHTGRNYGYTF. The CDR3 DNA is TGTGCCAGCAGTCACACAGGCCGTAACTATGGCTACACCTTC.

This clone has just one count. The V and J genes are TRBV5-1 and TRBJ1-3; a weak D match, TRBD1 (6 bases). This CDR3 has 15 amino acids. The V end was cut by 4 bases, the J end by 0 bases, with 11 bases between. Germline V gives CDR1 SGHRS, CDR2 YFSETQ. The CDR3 DNA follows: TGCGCCAGCAGCCCGGACAGTCACTCTGGAAACACCATATATTTT. It specifies CASSPDSHSGNTIYF. The full variable domain, with the rest looked up from reference TRBV5-1 and TRBJ1-3, is KAGVTQTPRYLIKTRGQQVTLSCSPISGHRSVSWYQQTPGQGLQFLFEYFSETQRNKGNFPGRFSGRQFSNSRSEMNVSTLELGDSALYLCASSPDSHSGNTIYFGEGSWLTVV.

The chain links TRBV21-1 to TRBJ2-2; the D segment call TRBD2 is taken from the table without a DNA check. TRBV21-1 is designated a pseudogene. This CDR3 contains 12 residues. The CDR3 region is CASSNYSGELFF. The CDR3 DNA reads TGTGCCAGCAGCAATTATTCCGGGGAGCTGTTTTTT.

The rearrangement uses TRBV18 and TRBJ1-5; tentative D call: TRBD1 (5 bases). Between the trimmed V and J ends, which lost 2 bases and 5 bases, there was a span of 10 bases. The V gene's germline CDR1 is KGHSH and CDR2 LQKENI. The length of the CDR3 is 14 residues. CDR3 DNA sequence: TGTGCCAGCTCACCAATCGGGGGGGATCAGCCCCAGCATTTT. It encodes CASSPIGGDQPQHF.

The CDR3 DNA follows: TGTGCCAGCAGCCGCCAACGGTGGGAGACCCAGTACTTC. This sequence encodes CASSRQRWETQYF. The V and J genes are TRBV14 and TRBJ2-5; D is uncertain. CDR3 length: 13 residues. Per the germline V gene, CDR1 is SGHDN and CDR2 is FVKESK. V lost 4 bases to trimming and J lost 5 bases, with 11 bases between them.

The chain joins TRBV19 to TRBJ1-5; 7 bases map to TRBD1. V was clipped by 3 bases and J by 3 bases; unmatched bases: 14. Germline V gene data show CDR1 as LNHDA and CDR2 as SQIVND (reference sequence). The CDR3 extends over 18 amino acids. CDR3 in amino acids: CASSISLTGTANNQPQHF. CDR3 bases: TGTGCCAGTAGTATTAGTTTGACCGGGACAGCAAACAATCAGCCCCAGCATTTT. The full variable domain, completed using reference TRBV19 and TRBJ1-5, is DGGITQSPKYLFRKEGQNVTLSCEQNLNHDAMYWYRQDPGQGLRLIYYSQIVNDFQKGDIAEGYSVSREKKESFPLTVTSAQKNPTAFYLCASSISLTGTANNQPQHFGDGTRLSIL.

V is TRBV28 and J is TRBJ2-1; D perhaps matches TRBD2 (6 bases). Trimming took 8 bases from V and 2 from J, leaving 10 bases between them. This CDR3 is 13 amino acids long. Germline loops: CDR1 MDHEN, CDR2 SYDVKM. The CDR3 reads CASGSGAYNEQFF. In nucleotides, the CDR3 is TGTGCCAGCGGTAGCGGAGCCTACAATGAGCAGTTCTTC. The complete variable domain, with remaining parts taken from reference TRBV28 and TRBJ2-1, reads DVKVTQSSRYLVKRTGEKVFLECVQDMDHENMFWYRQDPGLGLRLIYFSYDVKMKEKGDIPEGYSVSREKKERFSLILESASTNQTSMYLCASGSGAYNEQFFGPGTRLTVL.

The chain carries TRBV7-6 and TRBJ1-2, with D hard to call. CDR3 size: 13 residues. Germline CDR1 SGHVS, CDR2 FNYEAQ. The V end lost 5 bases, the J end lost 8 bases, and 15 bases lay between the germline ends. The CDR3 is CASSGIMAHGYTF. The CDR3 DNA follows: TGTGCCAGCAGCGGAATCATGGCTCACGGCTACACCTTC.

The chain couples TRBV18 to TRBJ1-1; D gene unclear. Trimming took 0 bases from V and 0 from J, leaving 11 bases between them. CDR1 is KGHSH and CDR2 is LQKENI in the germline V gene. The CDR3 loop spans 16 amino acids. The DNA of the CDR3 is TGTGCCAGCTCACCACCGGTCCTGGCAGTGAACACTGAAGCTTTCTTT. It yields the protein CASSPPVLAVNTEAFF.